This TCR beta chain came from a study of blood T cell repertoires in COVID-19. Source study methods: It was from reference gene primer amplification that nucleated cell counts were estimated. The repertoire was sequenced with immunoSEQ multiplex PCR; TCRdb's copy has only in-frame clones and lacks some. Clone size and the V and J calls come from that table; the DNA yielded D and trimming. This table has hundreds of thousands of clones, approximately 87% appearing once. Sequenced sample: peripheral blood. The sequence was collected from a man in his sixties who had recovered from COVID-19.

CDR3 DNA: TGTGCCAGCAGCTTACCCGGCGGGGAGTCCTATGAGCAGTTCTTC. Amino acids: CASSLPGGESYEQFF. V usage is TRBV5-4 and J usage is TRBJ2-1; a weak D match, TRBD2 (6 bases). This CDR3 has 15 residues. Germline V CDR1 and CDR2: SGHNT, YYREEE (reference sequence). V lost 2 bases to trimming and J lost 8 bases, with 17 bases between them. The variable domain in full, completed from reference TRBV5-4 and TRBJ2-1, reads ETGVTQSPTHLIKTRGQQVTLRCSSQSGHNTVSWYQQALGQGPQFIFQYYREEENGRGNFPPRFSGLQFPNYSSELNVNALELDDSALYLCASSLPGGESYEQFFGPGTRLTVL.